The clone carrying this T cell receptor (beta chain) has more than one count but fewer than ten. Authors' data handling: From reference gene primer amplification, estimates of nucleated cell counts were derived. Sequenced by immunoSEQ multiplex PCR; TCRdb stores in-frame clones only, minus some. V and J calls and clone size follow that table, whereas D and trimming were derived from the DNA. The sample yields 60,000 or so clones, roughly 72% seen once. This entry is derived from a study of blood T cell repertoires in COVID-19. Across the study: Whether acute or convalescent, the COVID-19 samples came from the United States, Italy and Spain.

The CDR3 is 11 residues long. V was trimmed by 4 bases and J by 11 bases, leaving 9 bases between them. This TCR derives from a woman aged 45-59 years with active or convalescent COVID-19. The chain is built from TRBV12-3 or TRBV12-4 and TRBJ1-3; TRBD1 might be the D (5 bases). Sequenced sample: peripheral blood. The CDR3 loop is CASSSQGPIYF. Written as DNA, the CDR3 is TGTGCCAGCAGTTCCCAGGGCCCCATATATTTT.